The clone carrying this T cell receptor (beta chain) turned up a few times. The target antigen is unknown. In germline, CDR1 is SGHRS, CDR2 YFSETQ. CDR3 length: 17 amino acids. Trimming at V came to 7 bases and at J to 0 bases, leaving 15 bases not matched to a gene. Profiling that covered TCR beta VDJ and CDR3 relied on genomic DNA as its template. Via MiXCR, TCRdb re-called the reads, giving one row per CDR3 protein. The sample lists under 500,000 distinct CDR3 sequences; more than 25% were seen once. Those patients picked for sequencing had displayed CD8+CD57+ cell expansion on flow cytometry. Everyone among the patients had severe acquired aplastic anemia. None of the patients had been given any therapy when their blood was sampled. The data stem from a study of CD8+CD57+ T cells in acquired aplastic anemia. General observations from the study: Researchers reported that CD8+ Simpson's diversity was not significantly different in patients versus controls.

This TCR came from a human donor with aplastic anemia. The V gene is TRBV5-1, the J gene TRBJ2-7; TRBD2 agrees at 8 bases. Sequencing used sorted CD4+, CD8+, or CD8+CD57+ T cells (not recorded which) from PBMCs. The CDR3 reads CASRRLAGIQSSYEQYF. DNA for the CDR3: TGCGCCAGCCGTCGGCTAGCGGGCATCCAGAGCTCCTACGAGCAGTACTTC.